The clone carrying this T cell receptor beta chain has a single count. The CDR3 is made up of 15 amino acids. Trimming removed 6 bases at V and 1 base at J, with 13 bases between. Germline CDR1 MNHEY, CDR2 SVGAGI. TCRdb keeps only in-frame clones here, not all; method: immunoSEQ multiplex PCR. The table has hundreds of thousands of clones, approximately 90% seen once. The treatment was: around 19 received Ad26.COV2.S at low or high dose, single or two shots; about five received placebo; per-sample allocation not given. Day 63 after the first injection of vaccine or placebo was the sampling time. Donation was by an adult aged 18-55 years who was in Boston. This specimen comes from a study of Ad26.COV2.S vaccination and SARS-CoV-2 variants. Study-wide background: Intramuscular Ad26.COV2.S doses were given once or twice, 56 days apart.

This rearrangement joins TRBV6-5 to TRBJ2-1; D perhaps matches TRBD2 (5 bases). This receptor was taken from a person aged 18 to 65 who received the Ad26.COV2.S COVID-19 vaccine or a placebo. This material consisted of peripheral blood, taken in a trial of Ad26.COV2.S vaccine versus placebo. This CDR3 reads CASSSVGESYNEQFF. The CDR3 region has the DNA TGTGCCAGCAGCTCCGTCGGGGAATCCTACAATGAGCAGTTCTTC.